These T cell receptor beta chains were read from a single sample in a study of blood T cell repertoires in COVID-19. Sequencing used immunoSEQ multiplex PCR; TCRdb keeps in-frame clones, though not all of them. The repertoire holds over 50,000 clones, with roughly 84% as singletons. Sequencing was done on a sample of peripheral blood. These receptors all stem from a man aged 50 to 59 with active COVID-19. Both conserved end residues are part of each CDR3. Each record gives: CDR3 protein, CDR3 DNA, J gene, V gene, D gene, clone size, CDR3 length. The D gene is left open where the match is weak. Clone size is not always given. Where it is, it says once, few, many or a class for expanded clones.

CDR3 protein: CAIRRGDEAFF; CDR3 DNA: TGTGCCATAAGGAGGGGTGATGAAGCTTTCTTT; J gene: TRBJ1-1; V gene: TRBV2; D gene: NA; clone size: once; CDR3 length: 11
CDR3 protein: CASSSDRGGANVLTF; CDR3 DNA: TGTGCCAGCAGCTCAGACAGGGGTGGGGCCAACGTCCTGACTTTC; J gene: TRBJ2-6; V gene: TRBV7-9; D gene: TRBD1; clone size: NA; CDR3 length: 15
CDR3 protein: CASSWGTGAIYEQYF; CDR3 DNA: TGTGCCAGCAGTTGGGGGACAGGGGCAATCTACGAGCAGTACTTC; J gene: TRBJ2-7; V gene: TRBV28; D gene: TRBD1; clone size: once; CDR3 length: 15
CDR3 protein: CATTPGVIPNTGELFF; CDR3 DNA: TGTGCCACTACCCCAGGGGTCATTCCGAACACCGGGGAGCTGTTTTTT; J gene: TRBJ2-2; V gene: TRBV28; D gene: NA; clone size: NA; CDR3 length: 16
CDR3 protein: CASSSPAGGTANYGYTF; CDR3 DNA: TGTGCCAGCAGCTCCCCAGCGGGGGGGACAGCTAACTATGGCTACACCTTC; J gene: TRBJ1-2; V gene: TRBV7-6; D gene: TRBD1; clone size: few; CDR3 length: 17
CDR3 protein: CAISPRGQNTEAFF; CDR3 DNA: TGTGCCATCAGTCCTCGGGGACAGAACACTGAAGCTTTCTTT; J gene: TRBJ1-1; V gene: TRBV10-3; D gene: NA; clone size: NA; CDR3 length: 14
CDR3 protein: CASSEAPGGNQPQHF; CDR3 DNA: TGTGCCAGCAGTGAAGCGCCAGGGGGCAATCAGCCCCAGCATTTT; J gene: TRBJ1-5; V gene: TRBV6-1; D gene: NA; clone size: few; CDR3 length: 15
CDR3 protein: CASSQPQGNTEAFF; CDR3 DNA: TGTGCCAGCAGCCAACCGCAGGGGAACACTGAAGCTTTCTTT; J gene: TRBJ1-1; V gene: TRBV3-1/TRBV3-2; D gene: NA; clone size: NA; CDR3 length: 14
CDR3 protein: CASRGWLQSTGGYTF; CDR3 DNA: TGTGCCAGCAGGGGCTGGTTACAATCGACGGGAGGCTACACCTTC; J gene: TRBJ1-2; V gene: TRBV28; D gene: NA; clone size: NA; CDR3 length: 15
CDR3 protein: CSVERTGNTEAFF; CDR3 DNA: TGCAGCGTTGAGCGGACAGGGAACACTGAAGCTTTCTTT; J gene: TRBJ1-1; V gene: TRBV29-1; D gene: TRBD1; clone size: NA; CDR3 length: 13
CDR3 protein: CASSFSRDSYNEQFF; CDR3 DNA: TGTGCCAGCAGCTTTTCCCGGGACAGCTACAATGAGCAGTTCTTC; J gene: TRBJ2-1; V gene: TRBV7-3; D gene: TRBD1; clone size: NA; CDR3 length: 15
CDR3 protein: CASSFAGSYEQYF; CDR3 DNA: TGTGCCAGCAGTTTCGCGGGCTCCTACGAGCAGTACTTC; J gene: TRBJ2-7; V gene: TRBV28; D gene: NA; clone size: once; CDR3 length: 13
CDR3 protein: CASSFPGSEGETQYF; CDR3 DNA: TGTGCCAGCAGCTTCCCAGGCTCGGAAGGAGAGACCCAGTACTTC; J gene: TRBJ2-5; V gene: TRBV7-6; D gene: NA; clone size: NA; CDR3 length: 15
CDR3 protein: CSVYRVVGGYTF; CDR3 DNA: TGCAGCGTTTACAGGGTCGTAGGTGGCTACACCTTC; J gene: TRBJ1-2; V gene: TRBV29-1; D gene: NA; clone size: NA; CDR3 length: 12
CDR3 protein: CAWSPQGNYGYTF; CDR3 DNA: TGTGCCTGGAGTCCCCAGGGGAACTATGGCTACACCTTC; J gene: TRBJ1-2; V gene: TRBV30; D gene: NA; clone size: NA; CDR3 length: 13
CDR3 protein: CASSSRGLSNGPYNEQFF; CDR3 DNA: TGCGCCAGCAGCTCGCGGGGACTATCAAACGGGCCCTACAATGAGCAGTTCTTC; J gene: TRBJ2-1; V gene: TRBV5-1; D gene: TRBD2; clone size: once; CDR3 length: 18
CDR3 protein: CASRRTSSTGELFF; CDR3 DNA: TGTGCCAGCAGACGTACTAGCAGCACCGGGGAGCTGTTTTTT; J gene: TRBJ2-2; V gene: TRBV7-3; D gene: NA; clone size: NA; CDR3 length: 14
CDR3 protein: CASSRNSGGWNSPLHF; CDR3 DNA: TGTGCCAGCAGCCGCAACTCGGGGGGGTGGAATTCACCCCTCCACTTT; J gene: TRBJ1-6; V gene: TRBV3-1/TRBV3-2; D gene: NA; clone size: NA; CDR3 length: 16
CDR3 protein: CASTSGLVQETQYF; CDR3 DNA: TGCGCCAGCACTTCCGGCCTAGTCCAAGAGACCCAGTACTTC; J gene: TRBJ2-5; V gene: TRBV5-1; D gene: NA; clone size: NA; CDR3 length: 14
CDR3 protein: CASSAGFYNQPQHF; CDR3 DNA: TGTGCCAGCAGTGCAGGGTTCTATAATCAGCCCCAGCATTTT; J gene: TRBJ1-5; V gene: TRBV25-1; D gene: NA; clone size: NA; CDR3 length: 14
CDR3 protein: CASSPRILAGGVGTDTQYF; CDR3 DNA: TGTGCCAGCAGCCCGCGAATACTAGCGGGAGGGGTAGGCACAGATACGCAGTATTTT; J gene: TRBJ2-3; V gene: TRBV7-2; D gene: TRBD2; clone size: NA; CDR3 length: 19
CDR3 protein: CASSPEGLAAQRGDTQYF; CDR3 DNA: TGTGCCAGCAGCCCCGAGGGACTCGCGGCCCAACGTGGAGATACGCAGTATTTT; J gene: TRBJ2-3; V gene: TRBV7-2; D gene: NA; clone size: NA; CDR3 length: 18
CDR3 protein: CASSEALGGGQETQYF; CDR3 DNA: TGTGCCAGCAGTGAAGCGCTTGGGGGGGGCCAAGAGACCCAGTACTTC; J gene: TRBJ2-5; V gene: TRBV2; D gene: TRBD2; clone size: NA; CDR3 length: 16
CDR3 protein: CASSEEGRSNQPQHF; CDR3 DNA: TGTGCCAGCAGTGAGGAGGGTCGTAGCAATCAGCCCCAGCATTTT; J gene: TRBJ1-5; V gene: TRBV6-1; D gene: NA; clone size: NA; CDR3 length: 15
CDR3 protein: CASSITSGYEQYF; CDR3 DNA: TGTGCCAGTAGTATAACATCTGGCTACGAGCAGTACTTC; J gene: TRBJ2-7; V gene: TRBV19; D gene: NA; clone size: NA; CDR3 length: 13
CDR3 protein: CASSWDLTGKSGYTF; CDR3 DNA: TGTGCCAGTAGTTGGGACCTGACAGGGAAGAGTGGCTACACCTTC; J gene: TRBJ1-2; V gene: TRBV19; D gene: TRBD1; clone size: NA; CDR3 length: 15
CDR3 protein: CASSQGGQGAIYGYTF; CDR3 DNA: TGCGCCAGCAGCCAAGGTGGGCAGGGGGCCATCTATGGCTACACCTTC; J gene: TRBJ1-2; V gene: TRBV4-1; D gene: TRBD1; clone size: NA; CDR3 length: 16
CDR3 protein: CASSPSEGALGTQYF; CDR3 DNA: TGTGCCAGCAGCCCGTCGGAGGGGGCGTTAGGGACCCAGTACTTC; J gene: TRBJ2-5; V gene: TRBV6-5; D gene: NA; clone size: NA; CDR3 length: 15
CDR3 protein: CASSELGEGYNEQFF; CDR3 DNA: TGTGCCAGCAGTGAGTTAGGGGAGGGTTACAATGAGCAGTTCTTC; J gene: TRBJ2-1; V gene: TRBV25-1; D gene: TRBD2; clone size: NA; CDR3 length: 15
CDR3 protein: CASSDRGLETQYF; CDR3 DNA: TGTGCCAGCAGTGACAGGGGGCTTGAGACCCAGTACTTC; J gene: TRBJ2-5; V gene: TRBV28; D gene: TRBD1; clone size: NA; CDR3 length: 13
CDR3 protein: CASSLRREGRWEQFF; CDR3 DNA: TGTGCCAGCAGTTTACGGAGGGAGGGCCGATGGGAGCAGTTCTTC; J gene: TRBJ2-1; V gene: TRBV28; D gene: TRBD2; clone size: NA; CDR3 length: 15
CDR3 protein: CASSRRGALGGYTF; CDR3 DNA: TGTGCCAGTAGTCGTCGGGGGGCTCTGGGTGGCTACACCTTC; J gene: TRBJ1-2; V gene: TRBV19; D gene: NA; clone size: NA; CDR3 length: 14
CDR3 protein: CASSVDPAGAYEQYF; CDR3 DNA: TGTGCCAGCAGCGTAGACCCAGCGGGAGCCTACGAGCAGTACTTC; J gene: TRBJ2-7; V gene: TRBV9; D gene: TRBD2; clone size: NA; CDR3 length: 15
CDR3 protein: CASSLGQGYSPLHF; CDR3 DNA: TGTGCCAGCAGTTTGGGACAGGGTTATTCACCCCTCCACTTT; J gene: TRBJ1-6; V gene: TRBV28; D gene: TRBD1; clone size: NA; CDR3 length: 14
CDR3 protein: CASGRGSYGYTF; CDR3 DNA: TGTGCCTCGGGGCGGGGTAGCTATGGCTACACCTTC; J gene: TRBJ1-2; V gene: TRBV28; D gene: NA; clone size: NA; CDR3 length: 12
CDR3 protein: CASSPTVTGYYGYTF; CDR3 DNA: TGTGCCAGCAGCCCAACAGTGACAGGCTACTATGGCTACACCTTC; J gene: TRBJ1-2; V gene: TRBV9; D gene: NA; clone size: NA; CDR3 length: 15
CDR3 protein: CATSAGTGAYNEKLFF; CDR3 DNA: TGTGCCACCAGTGCCGGCACAGGGGCCTATAATGAAAAACTGTTTTTT; J gene: TRBJ1-4; V gene: TRBV24-1; D gene: TRBD1; clone size: NA; CDR3 length: 16
CDR3 protein: CASSKTGWDTQYF; CDR3 DNA: TGTGCCAGCAGTAAAACGGGTTGGGATACGCAGTATTTT; J gene: TRBJ2-3; V gene: TRBV6-6; D gene: NA; clone size: NA; CDR3 length: 13
CDR3 protein: CASSIGQNFYEQYF; CDR3 DNA: TGTGCCAGCAGTATCGGACAGAACTTCTACGAGCAGTACTTC; J gene: TRBJ2-7; V gene: TRBV2; D gene: NA; clone size: NA; CDR3 length: 14
CDR3 protein: CASSQDTRALNYGYTF; CDR3 DNA: TGCGCCAGCAGCCAAGATACGAGGGCACTCAACTATGGCTACACCTTC; J gene: TRBJ1-2; V gene: TRBV4-3; D gene: NA; clone size: NA; CDR3 length: 16
CDR3 protein: CASSVEGSGHRGEQFF; CDR3 DNA: TGTGCCAGCAGCGTAGAAGGGAGCGGGCATAGGGGTGAGCAGTTCTTC; J gene: TRBJ2-1; V gene: TRBV9; D gene: NA; clone size: NA; CDR3 length: 16
CDR3 protein: CASRKEARSGNTIYF; CDR3 DNA: TGTGCCAGCAGAAAGGAGGCTCGAAGTGGAAACACCATATATTTT; J gene: TRBJ1-3; V gene: TRBV5-8; D gene: NA; clone size: NA; CDR3 length: 15
CDR3 protein: CASTLVGQGIYGYTF; CDR3 DNA: TGTGCCAGCACCCTGGTGGGACAGGGTATCTATGGCTACACCTTC; J gene: TRBJ1-2; V gene: TRBV28; D gene: TRBD1; clone size: once; CDR3 length: 15
CDR3 protein: CASSYSRTGGLVGYTF; CDR3 DNA: TGTGCCAGCAGTTACTCCCGGACAGGGGGCTTGGTTGGCTACACCTTC; J gene: TRBJ1-2; V gene: TRBV6-5; D gene: TRBD1; clone size: few; CDR3 length: 16
CDR3 protein: CASSPGFRGSSETQYF; CDR3 DNA: TGTGCCAGCTCTCCAGGTTTTAGGGGCTCGTCAGAGACCCAGTACTTC; J gene: TRBJ2-5; V gene: TRBV18; D gene: NA; clone size: NA; CDR3 length: 16
CDR3 protein: CASSLGASTDTQYF; CDR3 DNA: TGTGCCAGCAGTTTAGGGGCTAGCACAGATACGCAGTATTTT; J gene: TRBJ2-3; V gene: TRBV28; D gene: NA; clone size: NA; CDR3 length: 14
CDR3 protein: CASSLSQGVGNEQFF; CDR3 DNA: TGTGCCAGCAGCTTAAGTCAGGGGGTAGGAAATGAGCAGTTCTTC; J gene: TRBJ2-1; V gene: TRBV11-3; D gene: TRBD1; clone size: NA; CDR3 length: 15
CDR3 protein: CASSDSGLAKNIQYF; CDR3 DNA: TGTGCCAGCAGTGATAGCGGATTAGCCAAAAACATTCAGTACTTC; J gene: TRBJ2-4; V gene: TRBV2; D gene: NA; clone size: NA; CDR3 length: 15